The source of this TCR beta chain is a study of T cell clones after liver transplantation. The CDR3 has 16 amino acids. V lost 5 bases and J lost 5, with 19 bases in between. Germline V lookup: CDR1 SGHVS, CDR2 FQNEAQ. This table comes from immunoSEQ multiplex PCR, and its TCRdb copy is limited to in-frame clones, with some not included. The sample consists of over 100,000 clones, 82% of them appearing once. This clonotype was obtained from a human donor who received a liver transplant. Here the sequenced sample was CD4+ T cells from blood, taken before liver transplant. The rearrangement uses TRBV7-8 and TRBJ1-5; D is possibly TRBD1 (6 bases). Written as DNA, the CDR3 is TGTGCCAGCAGCCAGGCGCGTGGGGGGGCTGATCAGCCCCAGCATTTT. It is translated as CASSQARGGADQPQHF.